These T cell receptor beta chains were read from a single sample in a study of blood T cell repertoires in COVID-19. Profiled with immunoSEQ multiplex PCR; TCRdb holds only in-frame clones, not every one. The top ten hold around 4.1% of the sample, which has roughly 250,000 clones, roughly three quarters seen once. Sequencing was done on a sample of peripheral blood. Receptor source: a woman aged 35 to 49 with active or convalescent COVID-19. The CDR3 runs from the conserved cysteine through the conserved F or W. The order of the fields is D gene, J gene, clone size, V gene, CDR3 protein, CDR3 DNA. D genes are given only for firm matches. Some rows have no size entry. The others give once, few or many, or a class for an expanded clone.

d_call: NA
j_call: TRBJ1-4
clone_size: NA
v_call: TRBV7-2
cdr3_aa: CASSFYGGYANEKLFF
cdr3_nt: TGTGCCAGCAGCTTCTACGGGGGTTATGCTAATGAAAAACTGTTTTTT

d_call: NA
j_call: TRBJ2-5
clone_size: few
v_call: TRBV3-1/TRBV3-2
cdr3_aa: CASSQAGEETQYF
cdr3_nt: TGTGCCAGCAGCCAGGCCGGGGAGGAGACCCAGTACTTC

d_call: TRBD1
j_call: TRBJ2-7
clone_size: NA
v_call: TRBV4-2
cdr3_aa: CASSQVDREPYEQYF
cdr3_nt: TGTGCCAGCAGCCAAGTTGACAGGGAACCCTACGAGCAGTACTTC

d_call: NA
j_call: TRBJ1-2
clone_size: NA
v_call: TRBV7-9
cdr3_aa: CASSLLGGGYGYTF
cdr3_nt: TGTGCCAGCAGCTTACTAGGGGGGGGCTATGGCTACACCTTC

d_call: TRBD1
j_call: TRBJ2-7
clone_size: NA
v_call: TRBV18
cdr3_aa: CASSPGQVSYEQYF
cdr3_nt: TGTGCCAGCTCACCGGGACAGGTCTCCTACGAGCAGTACTTC

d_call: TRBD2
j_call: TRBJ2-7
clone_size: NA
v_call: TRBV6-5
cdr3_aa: CASTPGGDPYEQYF
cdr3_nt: TGTGCCAGCACCCCTGGGGGGGACCCCTACGAGCAGTACTTC

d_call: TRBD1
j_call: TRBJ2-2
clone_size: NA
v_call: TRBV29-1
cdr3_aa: CSVGRTGNTGELFF
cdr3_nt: TGCAGCGTTGGCAGGACAGGGAACACCGGGGAGCTGTTTTTT

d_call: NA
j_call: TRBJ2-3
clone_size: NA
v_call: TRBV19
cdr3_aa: CASSISRGDTQYF
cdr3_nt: TGTGCCAGTAGTATAAGTAGGGGAGATACGCAGTATTTT

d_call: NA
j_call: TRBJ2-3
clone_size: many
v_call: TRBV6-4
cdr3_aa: CASSDGLHTDTQYF
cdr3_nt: TGTGCCAGCAGTGACGGACTACACACAGATACGCAGTATTTT

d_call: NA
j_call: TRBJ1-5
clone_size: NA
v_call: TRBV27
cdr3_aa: CASSLARGVGQPQHF
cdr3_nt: TGTGCCAGCAGTTTGGCCAGGGGAGTCGGTCAGCCCCAGCATTTT

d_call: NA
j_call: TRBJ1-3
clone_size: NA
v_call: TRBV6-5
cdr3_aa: CASSRYQGVDTIYF
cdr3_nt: TGTGCCAGCAGTAGATATCAGGGTGTTGACACCATATATTTT